A selection of T cell receptor beta chains follows, all from one sample in a study of blood T cell repertoires in COVID-19. Produced via immunoSEQ multiplex PCR; TCRdb's table is partial and in-frame only. The table records more than 25,000 clones, roughly nine tenths of them present only once. Input material: peripheral blood. The source is a man older than 75 with acute or convalescent COVID-19. Each CDR3 is given with its conserved first and last residue. Each record gives: clone size, D gene, V gene, J gene, CDR3 DNA, CDR3 protein. A D gene is named only where the DNA matches it firmly. Rows give clone size only sometimes, using once, few, many, or a class for an expanded clone.

clone size: NA; D gene: NA; V gene: TRBV7-2; J gene: TRBJ1-5; CDR3 DNA: TGTGCCAGCAGCTTAGGGACAAGCTATAGCAATCAGCCCCAGCATTTT; CDR3 protein: CASSLGTSYSNQPQHF
clone size: NA; D gene: TRBD1; V gene: TRBV7-2; J gene: TRBJ1-4; CDR3 DNA: TGTGCCAGCAGCTTAGAGGCTTCGGGGACAGGGGTCGAAAAACTGTTTTTT; CDR3 protein: CASSLEASGTGVEKLFF
clone size: NA; D gene: NA; V gene: TRBV11-2; J gene: TRBJ1-2; CDR3 DNA: TGTGCCAGCAGCTTAGGCCCCGTGTCGTACTACTATGGCTACACCTTC; CDR3 protein: CASSLGPVSYYYGYTF
clone size: once; D gene: NA; V gene: TRBV29-1; J gene: TRBJ2-3; CDR3 DNA: TGCAGCGTGGGGACAATGGATACGCAGTATTTT; CDR3 protein: CSVGTMDTQYF
clone size: NA; D gene: TRBD1; V gene: TRBV5-1; J gene: TRBJ2-2; CDR3 DNA: TGCGCCAGCAACCCGGACAGGGGGTCCGGGGAGCTGTTTTTT; CDR3 protein: CASNPDRGSGELFF
clone size: NA; D gene: NA; V gene: TRBV18; J gene: TRBJ2-7; CDR3 DNA: TGTGCCAGCTCACCACGGCAGGGAGGCGAGCAGTACTTC; CDR3 protein: CASSPRQGGEQYF
clone size: NA; D gene: NA; V gene: TRBV9; J gene: TRBJ1-1; CDR3 DNA: TGTGCCAGCAGTGTAGGACAGCTAAACACTGAAGCTTTCTTT; CDR3 protein: CASSVGQLNTEAFF
clone size: NA; D gene: NA; V gene: TRBV11-3; J gene: TRBJ2-1; CDR3 DNA: TGTGCCAGCAGCTTGAGTTTGAACAATGAGCAGTTCTTC; CDR3 protein: CASSLSLNNEQFF
clone size: NA; D gene: TRBD1; V gene: TRBV28; J gene: TRBJ2-7; CDR3 DNA: TGTGCCAGCAGGGAAATGACAGGGGGGAAGCAGTACTTC; CDR3 protein: CASREMTGGKQYF
clone size: NA; D gene: NA; V gene: TRBV5-1; J gene: TRBJ1-4; CDR3 DNA: TGCGCCAGCAGCTTCCAGGGAAGTAATGAAAAACTGTTTTTT; CDR3 protein: CASSFQGSNEKLFF
clone size: NA; D gene: NA; V gene: TRBV2; J gene: TRBJ1-1; CDR3 DNA: TGTGCCAGCCGAGAACCGGGGTATCAAGGCACTGAAGCTTTCTTT; CDR3 protein: CASREPGYQGTEAFF
clone size: NA; D gene: NA; V gene: TRBV5-4; J gene: TRBJ1-2; CDR3 DNA: TGTGCCAGCAGCAGAACCTCGAAGGAGGGTGCTTACTATGGCTACACCTTC; CDR3 protein: CASSRTSKEGAYYGYTF
clone size: NA; D gene: TRBD2; V gene: TRBV5-5; J gene: TRBJ2-7; CDR3 DNA: TGTGCCAGCAGCTTGGCCGGACTAGAAATCTACGAGCAGTACTTC; CDR3 protein: CASSLAGLEIYEQYF
clone size: NA; D gene: NA; V gene: TRBV12-3/TRBV12-4; J gene: TRBJ1-2; CDR3 DNA: TGTGCCAGCAGTCTTAAATCTGACTATGGCTACACCTTC; CDR3 protein: CASSLKSDYGYTF
clone size: NA; D gene: TRBD1; V gene: TRBV7-2; J gene: TRBJ1-4; CDR3 DNA: TGTGCCGGCAGCCCAGGACAGGACGAAAAACTGTTTTTT; CDR3 protein: CAGSPGQDEKLFF
clone size: NA; D gene: NA; V gene: TRBV10-3; J gene: TRBJ2-1; CDR3 DNA: TGTGCCATCAGTCAGGGGGGCTCCTACAATGAGCAGTTCTTC; CDR3 protein: CAISQGGSYNEQFF
clone size: NA; D gene: TRBD2; V gene: TRBV19; J gene: TRBJ2-1; CDR3 DNA: TGTGCCAGTAAAGAAGCGGGGACCTACAATGAGCAGTTCTTC; CDR3 protein: CASKEAGTYNEQFF
clone size: NA; D gene: TRBD2; V gene: TRBV19; J gene: TRBJ2-5; CDR3 DNA: TGTGCCAGTCGAGGACTAGCGCTGGGAGAGACCCAGTACTTC; CDR3 protein: CASRGLALGETQYF
clone size: NA; D gene: NA; V gene: TRBV27; J gene: TRBJ2-3; CDR3 DNA: TGTGCCAGCAACCCAATAGCGGCCGGAGGCACAGATACGCAGTATTTT; CDR3 protein: CASNPIAAGGTDTQYF
clone size: NA; D gene: TRBD1; V gene: TRBV5-1; J gene: TRBJ1-2; CDR3 DNA: TGCGCCAGCAGCTTGGGGACAGGGGATGGCTACACCTTC; CDR3 protein: CASSLGTGDGYTF
clone size: once; D gene: NA; V gene: TRBV6-1; J gene: TRBJ2-7; CDR3 DNA: TGTGCCAGCAGTGAATTTATTAGGGGGACCTACTACGAGCAGTACTTC; CDR3 protein: CASSEFIRGTYYEQYF
clone size: NA; D gene: NA; V gene: TRBV12-3/TRBV12-4; J gene: TRBJ1-1; CDR3 DNA: TGTGCCAGCAGACCAGAGGAGGGTGAAGCTTTCTTT; CDR3 protein: CASRPEEGEAFF